Below are 7 T cell receptor beta chains sequenced from a single sample in a study of blood T cells in healthy people across ages. The second PCR ran about 6 to 11 cycles with a sample-barcoded 5' primer and J-beta primers. TCRdb ran MiXCR on the 5' RACE reads and lists one entry per CDR3 protein. The table has 780,000 or so distinct CDR3 sequences, approximately 53% seen once. Sequencing used blood. All receptors derive from a man aged 80 or over in good health.

CDR3 DNA: TGCGCCAGCAGCTTGGGCAGTTACTGTGGCTACACCTTC. This sequence encodes CASSLGSYCGYTF. The rearrangement uses TRBV5-1 and TRBJ1-2; D not resolved. The CDR3 covers 13 residues. Trimming removed 0 bases from V and 7 bases from J, with 10 bases in between. CDR1 and CDR2 from the germline V gene are SGHRS and YFSETQ.

This clonotype has only a few counts. The rearrangement links TRBV10-3 to TRBJ2-7; 7 bases are shared with TRBD2. Matching the DNA end better, TRBJ2-5 makes the J call doubtful. The CDR3 extends over 15 amino acids. CDR1 is ENHRY, CDR2 SYGVKD, per germline. CDR3 nucleotides: TGTGCCATCAGTGCAACTGGACTAGTTGAGCAGACCCAGTACTTC. Amino acids: CAISATGLVEQTQYF.

The chain carries TRBV6-1 and TRBJ2-4; D might be TRBD1 or TRBD2, each matching 5 bases. Germline values: CDR1 MNHNS, CDR2 SASEGT. The CDR3 length is 13 residues. Trimming pared 7 bases from V and 8 bases from J, leaving 15 bases between. Here the CDR3 DNA reads TGTGCCAGCATCGGGGCAGGGAGAGACATTCAGTACTTC. Its protein is CASIGAGRDIQYF.

This CDR3 reads CSATVSTLPYNEQFF. The CDR3 region has the DNA TGCAGTGCTACAGTCAGCACCCTCCCCTACAATGAGCAGTTCTTC. This chain links TRBV20-1 with TRBJ2-1; D gene ambiguous. The V end was cut by 4 bases, the J end by 2 bases, with 15 bases between. CDR1 is DFQATT and CDR2 is SNEGSKA in the germline V gene (reference sequence). The CDR3 has 15 amino acids.

The CDR3 loop is CASTLSGREETQYF. The DNA of the CDR3 is TGTGCCAGCACCCTTAGCGGGAGGGAAGAGACCCAGTACTTC. This chain joins TRBV6-2 or TRBV6-3 and TRBJ2-5, with 11 bases that match TRBD2. The CDR3 has 14 amino acids. Germline CDR1 and CDR2: MNHEY and SVGEGT. V gave up 7 bases and J gave up 3 bases; unmatched junction bases: 4.

The chain couples TRBV12-3 or TRBV12-4 to TRBJ2-5; 7 nucleotides match TRBD1. V dropped 0 bases and J dropped 3; count of bases not matched to a gene: 1. The CDR3 runs to 14 residues. CDR3 nucleotides: TGTGCCAGCAGTTTAGCCGGGACAGAAGAGACCCAGTACTTC. Its protein is CASSLAGTEETQYF.

The V and J genes are TRBV27 and TRBJ2-7, with 13 positions matching TRBD2. This CDR3 contains 18 residues. The germline gives CDR1 MNHEY, CDR2 SMNVEV (reference sequence). V gave up 6 bases and J gave up 6 bases; unmatched junction bases: 17. The CDR3 here is CASSPTSRLAGGLGEQYF. The CDR3 nucleotides are TGTGCCAGCAGCCCCACCTCAAGACTAGCGGGAGGCTTGGGCGAGCAGTACTTC.